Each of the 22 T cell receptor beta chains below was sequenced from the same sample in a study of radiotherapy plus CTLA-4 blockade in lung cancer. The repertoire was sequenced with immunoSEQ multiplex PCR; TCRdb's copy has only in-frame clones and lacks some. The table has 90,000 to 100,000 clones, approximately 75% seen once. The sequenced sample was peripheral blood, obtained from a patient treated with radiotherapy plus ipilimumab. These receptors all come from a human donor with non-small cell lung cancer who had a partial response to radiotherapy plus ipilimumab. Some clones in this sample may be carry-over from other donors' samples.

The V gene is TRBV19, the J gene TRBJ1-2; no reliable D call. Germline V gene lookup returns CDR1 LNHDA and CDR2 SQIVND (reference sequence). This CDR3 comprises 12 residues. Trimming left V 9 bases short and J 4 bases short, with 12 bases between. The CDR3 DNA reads TGTGCCAGCTCAAGAGAAATCTATGGCTACACCTTC. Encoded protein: CASSREIYGYTF.

The CDR3 is CASRQATNEKLFF. In DNA form, the CDR3 reads TGTGCCAGCAGACAGGCAACTAATGAAAAACTGTTTTTT. This chain uses TRBV6-1 with TRBJ1-4; the D gene is possibly TRBD1 (5 bases). Trimming cost V 6 bases and J 0 bases, with 5 bases left between them. Per the germline V gene, CDR1 is MNHNS and CDR2 is SASEGT. This CDR3 is 13 amino acids long.

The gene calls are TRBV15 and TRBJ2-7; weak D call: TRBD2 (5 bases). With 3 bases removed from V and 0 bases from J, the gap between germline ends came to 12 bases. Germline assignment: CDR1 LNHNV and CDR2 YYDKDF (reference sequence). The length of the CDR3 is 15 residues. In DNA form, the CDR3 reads TGTGCCACCAGCAGCGAAGGACTTCTCTCCTACGAGCAGTACTTC. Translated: CATSSEGLLSYEQYF.

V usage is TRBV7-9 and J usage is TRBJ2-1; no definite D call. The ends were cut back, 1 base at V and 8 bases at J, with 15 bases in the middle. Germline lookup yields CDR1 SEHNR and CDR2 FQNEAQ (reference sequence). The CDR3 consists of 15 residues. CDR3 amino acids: CASSLGVGPTHEQFF. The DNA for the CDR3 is TGTGCCAGCAGCTTAGGAGTTGGGCCAACTCATGAGCAGTTCTTC.

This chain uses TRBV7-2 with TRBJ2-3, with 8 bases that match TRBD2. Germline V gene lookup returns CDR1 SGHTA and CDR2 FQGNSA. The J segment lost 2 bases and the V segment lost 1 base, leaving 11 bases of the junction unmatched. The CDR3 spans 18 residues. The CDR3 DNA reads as TGTGCCAGCAGCTTAGATCCCCCACAGCGGGGGATCACAGATACGCAGTATTTT. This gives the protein CASSLDPPQRGITDTQYF.

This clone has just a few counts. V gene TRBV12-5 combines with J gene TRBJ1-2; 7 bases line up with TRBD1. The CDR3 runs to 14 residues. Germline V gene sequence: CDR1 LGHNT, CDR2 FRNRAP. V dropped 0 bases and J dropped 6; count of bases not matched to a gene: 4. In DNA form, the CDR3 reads TGTGCTAGTGGTTTGGTACCAACAGGGGATGGCTACACCTTC. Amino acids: CASGLVPTGDGYTF.

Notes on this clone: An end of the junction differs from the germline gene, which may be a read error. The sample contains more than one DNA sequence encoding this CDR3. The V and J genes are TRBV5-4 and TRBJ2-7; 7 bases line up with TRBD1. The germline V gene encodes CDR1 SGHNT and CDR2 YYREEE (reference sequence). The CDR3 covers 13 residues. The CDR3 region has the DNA TGTGCCAGCAGCGATACAGGGGCCTACGAGCAATACTTC. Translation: CASSDTGAYEQYF. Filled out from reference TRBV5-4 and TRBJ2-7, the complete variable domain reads ETGVTQSPTHLIKTRGQQVTLRCSSQSGHNTVSWYQQALGQGPQFIFQYYREEENGRGNFPPRFSGLQFPNYSSELNVNALELDDSALYLCASSDTGAYEQYFGPGTRLTVT.

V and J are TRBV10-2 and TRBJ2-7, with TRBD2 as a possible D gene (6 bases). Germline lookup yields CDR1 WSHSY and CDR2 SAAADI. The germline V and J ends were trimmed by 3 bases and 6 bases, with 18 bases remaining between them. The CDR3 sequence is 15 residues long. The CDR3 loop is CASSDRRVGTGEQYF. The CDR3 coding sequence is TGCGCCAGCAGTGATCGGAGGGTTGGGACCGGCGAGCAGTACTTC.

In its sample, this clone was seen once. This CDR3 reads CASLPTGVRETQYF. For the CDR3, the DNA is TGTGCCAGCCTGCCAACAGGGGTCCGGGAGACCCAGTACTTC. The chain has TRBV6-1 and TRBJ2-5, with 7 bases lining up with TRBD1. V lost 8 bases to trimming and J lost 5 bases; unmatched junction nucleotides: 11. This CDR3 has 14 residues. The germline V gene has CDR1 MNHNS and CDR2 SASEGT.

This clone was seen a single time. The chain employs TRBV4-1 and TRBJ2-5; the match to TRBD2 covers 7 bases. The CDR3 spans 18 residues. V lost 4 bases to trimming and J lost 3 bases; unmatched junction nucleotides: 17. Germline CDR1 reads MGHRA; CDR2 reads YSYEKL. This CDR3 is CASSPGGGGWEVEETQYF. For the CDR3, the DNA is TGCGCCAGCAGCCCCGGTGGGGGGGGGTGGGAGGTGGAAGAGACCCAGTACTTC.

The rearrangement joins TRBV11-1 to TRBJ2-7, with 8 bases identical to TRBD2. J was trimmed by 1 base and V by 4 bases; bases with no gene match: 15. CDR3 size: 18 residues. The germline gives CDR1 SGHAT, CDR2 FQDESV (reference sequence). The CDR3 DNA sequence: TGTGCCAGCAGCTCGGGGGGGGGCGCCTCAACTTTTTCCTACGAGCAGTACTTC. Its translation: CASSSGGGASTFSYEQYF. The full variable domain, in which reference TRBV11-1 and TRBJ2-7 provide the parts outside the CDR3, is EAEVAQSPRYKITEKSQAVAFWCDPISGHATLYWYRQILGQGPELLVQFQDESVVDDSQLPKDRFSAERLKGVDSTLKIQPAELGDSAMYLCASSSGGGASTFSYEQYFGPGTRLTVT.

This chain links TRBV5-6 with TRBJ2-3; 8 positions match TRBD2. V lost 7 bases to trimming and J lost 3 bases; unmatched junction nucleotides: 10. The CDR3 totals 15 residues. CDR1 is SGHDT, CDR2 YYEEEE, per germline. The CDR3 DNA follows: TGTGCCAGCTCCACCGACGGGGGGGTGACAGATACGCAGTATTTT. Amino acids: CASSTDGGVTDTQYF.

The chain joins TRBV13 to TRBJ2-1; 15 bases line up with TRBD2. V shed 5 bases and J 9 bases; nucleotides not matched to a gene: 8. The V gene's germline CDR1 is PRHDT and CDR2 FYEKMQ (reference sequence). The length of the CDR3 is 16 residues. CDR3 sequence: CASSLGTSGGRGEQFF. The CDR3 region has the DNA TGTGCCAGCAGCCTCGGGACTAGCGGGGGGCGGGGTGAGCAGTTCTTC.

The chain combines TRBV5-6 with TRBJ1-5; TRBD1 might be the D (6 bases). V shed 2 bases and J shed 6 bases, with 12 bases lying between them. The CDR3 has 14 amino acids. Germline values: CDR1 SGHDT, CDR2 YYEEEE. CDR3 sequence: CASSLRGGGQPQHF. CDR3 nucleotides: TGTGCCAGCAGCTTAAGGGGGGGAGGTCAGCCCCAGCATTTT.

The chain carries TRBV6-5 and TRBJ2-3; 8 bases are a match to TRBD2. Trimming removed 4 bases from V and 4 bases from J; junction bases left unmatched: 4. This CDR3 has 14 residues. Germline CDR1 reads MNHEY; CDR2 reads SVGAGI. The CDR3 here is CASSSAGGPDTQYF. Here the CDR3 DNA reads TGTGCCAGCAGTTCCGCGGGAGGTCCAGATACGCAGTATTTT.

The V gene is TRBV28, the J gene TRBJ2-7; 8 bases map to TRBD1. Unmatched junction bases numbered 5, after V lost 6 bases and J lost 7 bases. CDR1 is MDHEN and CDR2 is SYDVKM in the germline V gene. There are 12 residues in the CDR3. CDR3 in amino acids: CASSRTGREQYF. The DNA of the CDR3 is TGTGCCAGCAGCCGGACAGGGCGTGAGCAGTACTTC.

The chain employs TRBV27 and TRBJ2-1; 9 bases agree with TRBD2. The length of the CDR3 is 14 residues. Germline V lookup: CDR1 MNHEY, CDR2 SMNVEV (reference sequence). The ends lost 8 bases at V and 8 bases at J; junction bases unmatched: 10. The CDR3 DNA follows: TGTGCCAGCTCTCCGGGACTAGCTTTAGATGAGCAGTTCTTC. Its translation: CASSPGLALDEQFF.

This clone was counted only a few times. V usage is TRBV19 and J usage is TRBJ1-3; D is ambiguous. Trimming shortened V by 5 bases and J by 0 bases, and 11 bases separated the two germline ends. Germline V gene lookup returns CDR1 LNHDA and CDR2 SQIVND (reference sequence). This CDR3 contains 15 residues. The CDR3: CASSSTVSSGNTIYF. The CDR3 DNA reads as TGTGCCAGTAGTTCCACAGTAAGCTCTGGAAACACCATATATTTT.

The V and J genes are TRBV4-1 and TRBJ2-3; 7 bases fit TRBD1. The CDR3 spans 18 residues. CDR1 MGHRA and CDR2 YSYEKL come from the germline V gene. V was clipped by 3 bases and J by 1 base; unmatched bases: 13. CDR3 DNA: TGCGCCAGCAGCCAGGGTATACAGGGGAGCTTGGGCACAGATACGCAGTATTTT. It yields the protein CASSQGIQGSLGTDTQYF.

Here the CDR3 DNA reads TGTGCCAGCAGCCCGGACAGTCTTTCCTACAATGAGCAGTTCTTC. Protein sequence: CASSPDSLSYNEQFF. This chain connects TRBV7-2 to TRBJ2-1; TRBD1 might be the D (6 bases). The ends were cut back, 5 bases at V and 1 base at J, with 12 bases in the middle. Germline lookup yields CDR1 SGHTA and CDR2 FQGNSA. The CDR3 sequence is 15 residues long.

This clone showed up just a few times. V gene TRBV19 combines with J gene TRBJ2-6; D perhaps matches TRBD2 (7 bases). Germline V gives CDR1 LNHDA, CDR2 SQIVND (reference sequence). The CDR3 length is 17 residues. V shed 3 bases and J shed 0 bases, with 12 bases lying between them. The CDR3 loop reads CASSIGGAGSGANVLTF. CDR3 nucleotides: TGTGCCAGTAGTATTGGGGGGGCCGGCTCTGGGGCCAACGTCCTGACTTTC.

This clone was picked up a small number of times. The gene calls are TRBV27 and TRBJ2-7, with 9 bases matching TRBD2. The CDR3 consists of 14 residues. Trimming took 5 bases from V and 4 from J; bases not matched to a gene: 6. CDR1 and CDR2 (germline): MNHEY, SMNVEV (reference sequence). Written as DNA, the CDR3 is TGTGCCAGCAGTCTAGCGGGAATGATGTACGAGCAGTACTTC. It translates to CASSLAGMMYEQYF.